The clone carrying this TCR beta chain was observed at least ten times. Time point: newly diagnosed GD, antithyroid drugs for less than 3 months. PBMC RNA was the source of the TCR library. The sample is drawn from a study of regulatory T cells in long-lasting Graves disease. For TCR beta, libraries came from iRepertoire HTBI primers and Arm-PCR of CDR3 regions. TCRdb re-called the multiplex PCR reads through MiXCR, storing one row per CDR3 protein. The repertoire has 350,000 to 550,000 distinct CDR3 sequences, 13% to 15% of them found once; the top ten carry around a sixth. The V gene's germline CDR1 is SNHLY and CDR2 FYNNEI. V lost 5 bases and J lost 7; bases outside the gene matches: 5. The CDR3 spans 13 residues. These data were likewise used in another study, on T cells in Graves' hyperthyroidism and ophthalmopathy.

Sequencing used peripheral blood mononuclear cells (PBMCs), obtained at new diagnosis, from a patient treated with antithyroid drugs. The receptor comes from a woman aged 45-59 years with Graves disease. The genes are TRBV2 and TRBJ2-7, with 10 bases aligning to TRBD2. The CDR3 coding sequence is TGTGCCAGCAGTACTAGCGGGATCGTTGAGCAGTACTTC. This encodes CASSTSGIVEQYF.